This T cell receptor beta chain was identified during a study of Graves' ophthalmopathy and Graves' hyperthyroidism. Across the whole study: Where ophthalmopathy was absent within 18 months of follow-up, hyperthyroidism was stable. Broader study findings: Stable hyperthyroidism and ophthalmopathy were told apart by a 13-signature model, which achieved about 88% sensitivity and around 77% specificity. For predicting ophthalmopathy progression, the model had approximately 70% sensitivity and under 85% specificity.

Amplification of TCR beta CDR3 regions used RNA transcripts. RT-PCR with HTBI primers came first, then second-round multiplex PCR. TCRdb analysed the multiplex PCR reads with MiXCR anew, one entry per CDR3 protein. The sample holds over a million distinct CDR3 sequences, about 36% seen once. Other autoimmune diseases, uncontrolled infections, pregnancy or lactation excluded patients from enrollment. This clonotype was counted a few times. Its antigen is unknown. The V and J ends lost 3 bases and 7 bases respectively, with 12 bases between them. The CDR3 has 14 amino acids. The chain has TRBV12-3 or TRBV12-4 and TRBJ2-2, with a weak D call TRBD2 (5 bases). The source is an adult man with Graves' hyperthyroidism. Sample: peripheral blood or thyroid tissue (not recorded which). CDR3 in DNA: TGTGCCAGCAGTTTCGATTCGGGGTTCGGGGAGCTGTTTTTT. Translating it yields CASSFDSGFGELFF.